A single sample gave rise to the 18 T cell receptor beta chains below, sequenced in a study of OX40 agonist ivuxolimab in advanced cancers. Clones were sequenced by immunoSEQ multiplex PCR, and TCRdb holds only the in-frame ones, with some missing. The profile covers around 20,000 clones, with approximately 80% appearing a single time and 24% taken by the ten largest. This material consisted of CD4+ or CD8+ T cells sorted from blood, taken in a trial of the OX40 agonist ivuxolimab. The receptors here all came from an adult with an advanced solid tumor such as melanoma, head and neck, liver or kidney cancer.

The chain's CDR3 is CASSQEESNLYEQYF. For the CDR3, the DNA is TGCGCCAGCAGCCAAGAAGAATCGAATCTCTACGAGCAGTACTTC. The chain has TRBV4-3 and TRBJ2-7, with unresolved D. V lost 0 bases, J lost 3 bases, and 12 bases lay in between. The CDR3 contains 15 residues. The V gene's germline CDR1 is LGHNA and CDR2 YSLEER.

The rearrangement links TRBV28 to TRBJ2-5, with D possibly matching TRBD1 (5 bases). The V and J ends lost 6 bases and 5 bases respectively, with 13 bases between them. The CDR3 extends over 13 amino acids. Per germline, CDR1 MDHEN and CDR2 SYDVKM. CDR3 region: CASSRQRWETQYF. The CDR3 coding sequence is TGTGCCAGCAGCCGACAGCGCTGGGAGACCCAGTACTTC. Full variable domain (remainder filled in from reference TRBV28 and TRBJ2-5): DVKVTQSSRYLVKRTGEKVFLECVQDMDHENMFWYRQDPGLGLRLIYFSYDVKMKEKGDIPEGYSVSREKKERFSLILESASTNQTSMYLCASSRQRWETQYFGPGTRLLVL.

This clone came up a few times. The V call is TRBV19, the J call TRBJ2-1, with 7 bases lining up with TRBD2. The CDR3 loop spans 12 amino acids. The trim removed 7 bases at V and 7 bases at J, leaving 4 bases unmatched. Looked up from germline, CDR1 is LNHDA and CDR2 is SQIVND (reference sequence). The CDR3 region has the DNA TGTGCCAGTACCGTGGGGGGGAATGAGCAGTTCTTC. This gives the protein CASTVGGNEQFF.

This clone was seen only a few times. The V and J genes are TRBV27 and TRBJ2-1, with D unresolved. V lost 7 bases to trimming and J lost 1 base, with 5 bases between them. The CDR3 runs to 12 residues. The V gene's germline CDR1 is MNHEY and CDR2 SMNVEV (reference sequence). The CDR3 here is CASKGSYNEQFF. CDR3 sequence (DNA): TGTGCCAGCAAGGGTTCCTACAATGAGCAGTTCTTC.

V and J are TRBV15 and TRBJ2-5; 10 nucleotides line up with TRBD1. The CDR3 length is 16 residues. Germline CDR1 is LNHNV and CDR2 is YYDKDF (reference sequence). J lost 1 base, V lost 2 bases, and 4 bases had no gene match. For the CDR3, the DNA is TGTGCCACCAGCAGACTTTGGGACAGGGGCCAAGAGACCCAGTACTTC. Protein product: CATSRLWDRGQETQYF.

V is TRBV9 and J is TRBJ2-3; the D is unclear. The V gene lost 3 bases and the J gene lost 2 bases, with 4 bases spanning the gap. This CDR3 is 12 amino acids long. CDR1 is SGDLS, CDR2 YYNGEE, per germline. In DNA form, the CDR3 reads TGTGCCAGCAGCGATTTCACAGATACGCAGTATTTT. Translation gives CASSDFTDTQYF.

The gene calls are TRBV15 and TRBJ2-3; the D call may be TRBD1 or TRBD2 (6 bases each). This CDR3 contains 15 residues. Germline CDR1 is LNHNV and CDR2 is YYDKDF (reference sequence). V lost 6 bases, J lost 5 bases, and 18 bases lay in between. The CDR3 is CATRDESGAVDTQYF. DNA of the CDR3: TGTGCCACCAGAGATGAGTCGGGGGCTGTAGATACGCAGTATTTT.

V usage is TRBV4-2 and J usage is TRBJ2-7, with TRBD2 matching over 9 bases. This CDR3 region has 16 residues. The germline CDR1 and CDR2 sequences are LGHNA and YNFKEQ. V gave up 4 bases and J gave up 2 bases; unmatched junction bases: 9. CDR3 DNA sequence: TGTGCCAGCAGCCCGCGACTAGCGGAGTCGCCCTACGAGCAGTACTTC. Its protein product is CASSPRLAESPYEQYF.

J is TRBJ2-7 and V is TRBV7-2, with D tentatively TRBD2 (7 bases). The germline V and J ends were trimmed by 1 base and 5 bases, with 15 bases remaining between them. CDR1 and CDR2 from the germline V gene are SGHTA and FQGNSA. The CDR3 loop spans 15 amino acids. The CDR3 here is CASSLVEGGGDEQYF. The CDR3 region has the DNA TGTGCCAGCAGCTTAGTCGAGGGAGGGGGGGACGAGCAGTACTTC.

This sequence joins TRBV29-1 and TRBJ1-2, with 8 bases lining up with TRBD1. The CDR3 is 14 residues long. Looked up from germline, CDR1 is SQVTM and CDR2 is ANQGSEA. V lost 5 bases, J lost 8 bases, and 13 bases stayed unmatched. The CDR3: CSVPTQGETRGYTF. For the CDR3, the DNA is TGCAGCGTTCCGACACAGGGGGAAACTCGGGGCTACACCTTC. Complete variable domain (other parts from reference TRBV29-1 and TRBJ1-2): SAVISQKPSRDICQRGTSLTIQCQVDSQVTMMFWYRQQPGQSLTLIATANQGSEATYESGFVIDKFPISRPNLTFSTLTVSNMSPEDSSIYLCSVPTQGETRGYTFGSGTRLTVV.

V and J are TRBV14 and TRBJ2-7, with unresolved D. The V gene's germline CDR1 is SGHDN and CDR2 FVKESK. V shed 0 bases and J shed 0 bases, with 12 bases lying between them. This CDR3 contains 16 residues. The CDR3 sequence: CASSQDVTLFSYEQYF. The CDR3 DNA reads as TGTGCCAGCAGCCAAGATGTGACCCTTTTCTCCTACGAGCAGTACTTC.

This clone has just one count. The chain employs TRBV9 and TRBJ2-3; D is ambiguous. CDR1 and CDR2 (germline): SGDLS, YYNGEE. The CDR3 spans 15 residues. V was cut by 4 bases and J by 1 base, with 13 bases left in between. The CDR3, as DNA: TGTGCCAGCAGCAAGGAACCTGGAGGCACAGATACGCAGTATTTT. Its protein product is CASSKEPGGTDTQYF.

The rearrangement joins TRBV27 to TRBJ2-7, with a tentative D call TRBD2 (5 bases). Trimming removed 8 bases from V and 4 bases from J, with 9 bases in between. The length of the CDR3 is 11 residues. The germline V gene encodes CDR1 MNHEY and CDR2 SMNVEV (reference sequence). CDR3 residues: CASRGRYEQYF. CDR3 sequence (DNA): TGTGCCAGCCGAGGGAGATACGAGCAGTACTTC.

This chain links TRBV9 with TRBJ2-5, with a possible D match to TRBD2 (6 bases). CDR1 SGDLS and CDR2 YYNGEE come from the germline V gene. The germline V and J ends were trimmed by 0 bases and 2 bases, with 8 bases remaining between them. CDR3 length: 14 amino acids. For the CDR3, the DNA is TGTGCCAGCAGCGTAGGTGGGGGGCAAGAGACCCAGTACTTC. Protein: CASSVGGGQETQYF.

This clone appeared once. The V call is TRBV6-4, the J call TRBJ2-2; either TRBD1 or TRBD2 may fit D (5 bases each). From germline, CDR1 is MRHNA and CDR2 SNTAGT. The CDR3 has 16 residues. Trimming pared 0 bases from V and 2 bases from J, leaving 10 bases between. Here the CDR3 DNA reads TGTGCCAGCAGTGACTCCAGGGAGCCTAACACCGGGGAGCTGTTTTTT. Residues: CASSDSREPNTGELFF.

The chain employs TRBV10-2 and TRBJ2-3, with D unresolved. The CDR3 length is 15 residues. Germline V CDR1 and CDR2: WSHSY, SAAADI. V lost 0 bases to trimming and J lost 5 bases, with 12 bases between them. CDR3 in DNA: TGCGCCAGCAGTGAGTCGGGCTGGCGGCAAGATACGCAGTATTTT. Translation gives CASSESGWRQDTQYF.

This clone appeared a few times. The V gene is TRBV5-6, the J gene TRBJ1-4; D unclear. The length of the CDR3 is 14 residues. The ends were cut back, 4 bases at V and 0 bases at J, with 7 bases in the middle. CDR1 is SGHDT, CDR2 YYEEEE, per germline. The DNA for the CDR3 is TGTGCCAGCAGCAGGATTGCAACTAATGAAAAACTGTTTTTT. This gives the protein CASSRIATNEKLFF.

J is TRBJ1-5 and V is TRBV27; tentatively, D is TRBD1 (5 bases). Trimming pared 2 bases from V and 6 bases from J, leaving 5 bases between. The length of the CDR3 is 12 residues. CDR1 and CDR2 from the germline V gene are MNHEY and SMNVEV (reference sequence). CDR3: CASSLRGQPQHF. The CDR3 nucleotides are TGTGCCAGCAGTTTAAGGGGTCAGCCCCAGCATTTT.